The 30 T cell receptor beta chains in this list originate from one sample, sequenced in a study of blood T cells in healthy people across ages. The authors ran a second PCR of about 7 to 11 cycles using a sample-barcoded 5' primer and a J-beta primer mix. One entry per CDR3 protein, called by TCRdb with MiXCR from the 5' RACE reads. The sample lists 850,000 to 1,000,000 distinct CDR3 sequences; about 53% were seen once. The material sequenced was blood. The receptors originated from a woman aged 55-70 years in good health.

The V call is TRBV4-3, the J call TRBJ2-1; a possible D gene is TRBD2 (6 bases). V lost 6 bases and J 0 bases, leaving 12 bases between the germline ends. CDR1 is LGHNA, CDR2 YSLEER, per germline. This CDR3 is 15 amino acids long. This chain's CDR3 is CASRPRELSYNEQFF. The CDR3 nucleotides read TGCGCCAGCAGGCCTCGGGAGCTCTCCTACAATGAGCAGTTCTTC.

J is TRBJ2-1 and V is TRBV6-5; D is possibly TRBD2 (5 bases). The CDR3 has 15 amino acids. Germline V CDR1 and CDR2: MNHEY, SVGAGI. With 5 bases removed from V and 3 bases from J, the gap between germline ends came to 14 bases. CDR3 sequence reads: CASSRPSGYYNEQFF. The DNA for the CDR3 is TGTGCCAGCAGTCGCCCCAGCGGATACTACAATGAGCAGTTCTTC.

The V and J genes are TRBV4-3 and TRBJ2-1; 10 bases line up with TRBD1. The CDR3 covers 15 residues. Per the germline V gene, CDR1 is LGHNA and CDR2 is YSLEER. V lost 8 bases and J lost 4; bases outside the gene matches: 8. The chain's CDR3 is CASGGGQGIYNEQFF. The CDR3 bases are TGCGCCAGCGGGGGGGGACAGGGGATTTACAATGAGCAGTTCTTC.

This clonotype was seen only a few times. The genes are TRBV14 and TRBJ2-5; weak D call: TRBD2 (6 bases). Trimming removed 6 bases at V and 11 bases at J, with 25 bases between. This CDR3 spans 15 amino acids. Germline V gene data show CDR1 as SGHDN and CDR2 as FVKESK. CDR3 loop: CASRLGTSSYNEQYF. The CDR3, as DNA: TGTGCCAGCAGACTAGGGACTTCTTCTTACAATGAGCAGTACTTC.

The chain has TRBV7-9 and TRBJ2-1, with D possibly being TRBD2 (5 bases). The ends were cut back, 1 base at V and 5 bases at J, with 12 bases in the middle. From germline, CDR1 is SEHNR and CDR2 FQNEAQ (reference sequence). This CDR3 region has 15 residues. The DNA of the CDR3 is TGTGCCAGCAGCTTAGATAGTCTGGGAGACAATGAGCAGTTCTTC. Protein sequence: CASSLDSLGDNEQFF.

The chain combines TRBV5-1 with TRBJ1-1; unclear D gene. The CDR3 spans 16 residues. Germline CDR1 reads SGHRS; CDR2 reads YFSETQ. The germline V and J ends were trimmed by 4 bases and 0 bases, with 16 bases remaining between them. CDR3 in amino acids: CASSRTKTDVNTEAFF. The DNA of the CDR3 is TGCGCCAGCAGCCGGACCAAGACGGATGTGAACACTGAAGCTTTCTTT.

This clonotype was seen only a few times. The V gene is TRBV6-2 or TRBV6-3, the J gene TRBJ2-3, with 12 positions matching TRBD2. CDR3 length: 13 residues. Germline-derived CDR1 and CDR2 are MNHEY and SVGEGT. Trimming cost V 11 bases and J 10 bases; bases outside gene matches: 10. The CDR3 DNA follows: TGTGCCGGCCGACTAGCGGGAGAGCCGTCGCAGTATTTT. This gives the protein CAGRLAGEPSQYF.

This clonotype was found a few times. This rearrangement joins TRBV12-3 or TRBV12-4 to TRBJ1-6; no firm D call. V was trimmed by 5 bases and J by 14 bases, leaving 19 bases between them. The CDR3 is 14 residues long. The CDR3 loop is CASSPAGPILSLHF. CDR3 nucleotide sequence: TGTGCCAGCAGTCCGGCCGGGCCCATTTTGTCCCTCCACTTT.

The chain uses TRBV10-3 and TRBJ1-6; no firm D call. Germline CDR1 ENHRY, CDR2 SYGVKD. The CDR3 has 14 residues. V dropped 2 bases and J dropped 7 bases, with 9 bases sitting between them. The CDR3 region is CAISETGMNSPLHF. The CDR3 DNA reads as TGTGCCATCAGTGAGACGGGGATGAATTCACCCCTCCACTTT.

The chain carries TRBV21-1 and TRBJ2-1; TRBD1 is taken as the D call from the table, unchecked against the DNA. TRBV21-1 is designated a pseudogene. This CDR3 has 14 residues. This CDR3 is CASSETGGHNEQFF. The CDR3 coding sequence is TGTGCCAGCAGCGAGACAGGGGGACACAATGAGCAGTTCTTC.

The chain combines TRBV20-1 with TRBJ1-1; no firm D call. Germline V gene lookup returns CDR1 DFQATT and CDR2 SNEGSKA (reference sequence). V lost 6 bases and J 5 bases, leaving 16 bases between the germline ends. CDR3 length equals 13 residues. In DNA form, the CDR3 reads TGCAGTGCCACACACTCCCAAGGGACTGAAGCTTTCTTT. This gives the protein CSATHSQGTEAFF.

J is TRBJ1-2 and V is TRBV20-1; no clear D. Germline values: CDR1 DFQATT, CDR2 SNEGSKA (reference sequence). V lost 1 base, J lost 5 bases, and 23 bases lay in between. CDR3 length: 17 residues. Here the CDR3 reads CSARAPGVGFTKYGYTF. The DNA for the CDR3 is TGCAGTGCTAGAGCCCCTGGCGTCGGGTTTACGAAGTATGGCTACACCTTC.

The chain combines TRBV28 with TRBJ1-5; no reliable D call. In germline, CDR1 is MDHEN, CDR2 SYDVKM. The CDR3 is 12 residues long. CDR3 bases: TGTGGATCTTGCCCCGATGGGCAGCCCCAGCATTTT. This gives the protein CGSCPDGQPQHF.

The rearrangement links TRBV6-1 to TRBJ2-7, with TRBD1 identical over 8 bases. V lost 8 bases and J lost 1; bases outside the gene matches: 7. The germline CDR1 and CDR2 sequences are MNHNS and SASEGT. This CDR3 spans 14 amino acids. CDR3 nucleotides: TGTGCCAGCGGTGCGGGACAGGCATCCTACGAGCAGTACTTC. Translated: CASGAGQASYEQYF.

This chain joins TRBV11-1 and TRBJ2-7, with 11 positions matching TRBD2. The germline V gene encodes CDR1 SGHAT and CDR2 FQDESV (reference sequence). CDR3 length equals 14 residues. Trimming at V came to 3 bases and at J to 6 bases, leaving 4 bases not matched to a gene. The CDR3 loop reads CASSFSGRALEQYF. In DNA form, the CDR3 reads TGTGCCAGCAGCTTTAGCGGGAGGGCCCTCGAGCAGTACTTC.

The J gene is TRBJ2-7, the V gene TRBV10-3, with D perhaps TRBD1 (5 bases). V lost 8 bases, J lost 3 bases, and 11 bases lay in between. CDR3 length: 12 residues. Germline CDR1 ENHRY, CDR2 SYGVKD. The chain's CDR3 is CAIGQGSYEQYF. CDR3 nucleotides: TGTGCCATCGGGCAGGGAAGCTACGAGCAGTACTTC.

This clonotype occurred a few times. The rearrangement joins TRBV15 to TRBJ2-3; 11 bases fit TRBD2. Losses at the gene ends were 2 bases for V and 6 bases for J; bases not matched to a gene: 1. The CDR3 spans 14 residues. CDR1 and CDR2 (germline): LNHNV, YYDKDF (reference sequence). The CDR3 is CATSRLAGGDTQYF. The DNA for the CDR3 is TGTGCCACCAGCAGACTAGCGGGAGGTGATACGCAGTATTTT.

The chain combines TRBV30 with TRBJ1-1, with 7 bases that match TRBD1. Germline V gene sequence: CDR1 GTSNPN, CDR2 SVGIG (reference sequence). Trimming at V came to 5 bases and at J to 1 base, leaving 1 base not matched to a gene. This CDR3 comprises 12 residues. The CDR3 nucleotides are TGTGCCTGGGGGACAGAGAACACTGAAGCTTTCTTT. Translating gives CAWGTENTEAFF. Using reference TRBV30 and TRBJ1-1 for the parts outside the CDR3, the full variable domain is SQTIHQWPATLVQPVGSPLSLECTVEGTSNPNLYWYRQAAGRGLQLLFYSVGIGQISSEVPQNLSASRPQDRQFILSSKKLLLSDSGFYLCAWGTENTEAFFGQGTRLTVV.

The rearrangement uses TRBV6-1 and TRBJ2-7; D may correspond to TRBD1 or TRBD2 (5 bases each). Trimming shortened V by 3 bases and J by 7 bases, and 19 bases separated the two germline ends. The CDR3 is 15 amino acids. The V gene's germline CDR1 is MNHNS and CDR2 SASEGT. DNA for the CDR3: TGTGCCAGCAGTGATCCCGGGACGGACCATTGGGAGCAGTACTTC. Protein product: CASSDPGTDHWEQYF.

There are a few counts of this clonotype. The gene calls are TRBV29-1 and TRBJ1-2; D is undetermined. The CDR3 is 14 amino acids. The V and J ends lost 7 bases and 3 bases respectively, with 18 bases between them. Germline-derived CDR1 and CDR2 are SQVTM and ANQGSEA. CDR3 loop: CSAAAGSRDYGYTF. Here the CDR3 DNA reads TGCAGCGCCGCGGCGGGTAGTCGGGACTATGGCTACACCTTC.

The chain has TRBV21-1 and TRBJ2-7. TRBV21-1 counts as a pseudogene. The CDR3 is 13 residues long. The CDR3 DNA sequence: TGTGCCAGCCTAAAGCTTCAAGCCTACGAGCAGTACTTC. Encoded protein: CASLKLQAYEQYF.

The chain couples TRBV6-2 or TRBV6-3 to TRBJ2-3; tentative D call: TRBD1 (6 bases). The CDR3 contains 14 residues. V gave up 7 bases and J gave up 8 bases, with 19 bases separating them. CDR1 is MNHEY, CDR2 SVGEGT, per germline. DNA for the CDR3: TGTGCCAGCAACTTACAGGGCTCGACGGGTACGCAGTATTTT. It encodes CASNLQGSTGTQYF.

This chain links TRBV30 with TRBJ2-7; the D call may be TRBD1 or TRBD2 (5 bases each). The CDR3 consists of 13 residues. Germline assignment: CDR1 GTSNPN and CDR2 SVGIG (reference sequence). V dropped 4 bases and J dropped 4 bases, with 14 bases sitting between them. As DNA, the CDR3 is TGTGCCTGGAAGTGGGACGGATCTTACGAGCAGTACTTC. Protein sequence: CAWKWDGSYEQYF.

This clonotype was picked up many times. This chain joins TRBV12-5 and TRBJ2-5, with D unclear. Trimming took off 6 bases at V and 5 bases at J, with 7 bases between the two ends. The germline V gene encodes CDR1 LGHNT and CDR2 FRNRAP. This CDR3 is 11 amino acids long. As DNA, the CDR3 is TGTGCTAGTGGGAGCAGCGAGACCCAGTACTTC. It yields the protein CASGSSETQYF.

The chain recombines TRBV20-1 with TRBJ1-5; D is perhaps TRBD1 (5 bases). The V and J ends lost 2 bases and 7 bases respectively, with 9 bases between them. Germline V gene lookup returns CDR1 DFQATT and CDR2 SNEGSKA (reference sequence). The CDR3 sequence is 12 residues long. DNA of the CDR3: TGCAGTGCTAGAATCGGGGGGCAGCCCCAGCATTTT. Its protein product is CSARIGGQPQHF.

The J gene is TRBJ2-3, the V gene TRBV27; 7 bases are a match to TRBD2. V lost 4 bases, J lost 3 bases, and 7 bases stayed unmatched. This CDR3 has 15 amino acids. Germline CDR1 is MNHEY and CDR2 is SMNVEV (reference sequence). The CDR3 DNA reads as TGTGCCAGCAGTTCCAGGCGGGAGAGAACAGATACGCAGTATTTT. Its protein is CASSSRRERTDTQYF.

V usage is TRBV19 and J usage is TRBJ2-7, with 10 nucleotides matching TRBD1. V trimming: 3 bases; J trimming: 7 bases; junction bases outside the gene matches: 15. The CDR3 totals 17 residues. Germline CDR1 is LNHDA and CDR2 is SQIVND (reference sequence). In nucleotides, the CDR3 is TGTGCCAGTAGTATGCAAGGACCGAGACAGGGGGCTCGGGAGCAGTACTTC. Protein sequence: CASSMQGPRQGAREQYF.

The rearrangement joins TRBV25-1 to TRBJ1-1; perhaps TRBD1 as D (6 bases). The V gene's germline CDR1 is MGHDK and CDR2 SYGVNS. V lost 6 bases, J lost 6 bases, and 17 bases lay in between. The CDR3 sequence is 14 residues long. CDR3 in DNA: TGTGCCAGCAGACAGACAGGCGATAACCCTGAAGCTTTCTTT. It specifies CASRQTGDNPEAFF.

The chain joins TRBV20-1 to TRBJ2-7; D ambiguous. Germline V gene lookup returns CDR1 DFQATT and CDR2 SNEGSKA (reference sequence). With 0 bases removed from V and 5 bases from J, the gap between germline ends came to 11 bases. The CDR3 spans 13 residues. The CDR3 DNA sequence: TGCAGTGCTAGAGATGGGGTCCGGGACGAGCAGTACTTC. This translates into CSARDGVRDEQYF.

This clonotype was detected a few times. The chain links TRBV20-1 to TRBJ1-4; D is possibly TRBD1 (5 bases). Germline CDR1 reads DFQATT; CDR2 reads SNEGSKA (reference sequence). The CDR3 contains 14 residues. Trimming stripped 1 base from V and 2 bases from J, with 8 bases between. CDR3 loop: CSARAGGTNEKLFF. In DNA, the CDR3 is TGCAGTGCTAGAGCTGGGGGGACTAATGAAAAACTGTTTTTT.